Listed below are T cell receptor beta chains from one sample, sequenced in a study of blood T cells in healthy people across ages. TCRdb redid the calling of the 5' RACE reads with MiXCR, one entry per CDR3 protein. The table shows over 750,000 distinct CDR3 sequences, with around 25% occurring only once. The same sample was also studied in work on T cells of mothers and their children.

Sequencing was done on a sample of blood. Source of these receptors: a boy aged 5-17 years in good health. Both conserved end residues are part of each CDR3. Fields, in order: CDR3 length, D gene, J gene, V gene, clone size, CDR3 DNA, CDR3 protein. The D gene is left open where the match is weak. Only part of the rows carry a size: once, few, many, or a class if the clone is expanded.

16	TRBD2	TRBJ2-1	TRBV5-1	NA	TGCGCCAGCAGCTTGGTATGGGTAAGCGGGAGGCGATATGATTTCTTC	CASSLVWVSGRRYDFF
15	NA	TRBJ1-5	TRBV5-1	NA	TGCGCCAGCAGCTTGGACGGCAGGGAGGACCAGCCCCAGCATTTT	CASSLDGREDQPQHF
16	TRBD1	TRBJ2-7	TRBV4-3	few	TGCGCCAGCAGCCAATGGACAGGGGCCTTCTCCTACGAGCAGTACTTC	CASSQWTGAFSYEQYF
14	NA	TRBJ1-4	TRBV12-3/TRBV12-4	NA	TGTGCCAGCAGTTTAAAGGAATCAAGAGAAAAACTGTTTTTT	CASSLKESREKLFF
14	NA	TRBJ2-7	TRBV3-1	few	TGTGCCAGCAGCCAAGACAGGCTTACCTACGAGCAGTACTTC	CASSQDRLTYEQYF
13	NA	TRBJ2-5	TRBV6-6	NA	TGTGCCAGCATGACAGGTCGGGAAGGGACCCAGTACTTC	CASMTGREGTQYF
14	TRBD1	TRBJ1-1	TRBV5-1	NA	TGCGCCAGCAGACAGGGACAGGGGAACACTGAAGCTTTCTTT	CASRQGQGNTEAFF
11	NA	TRBJ2-3	TRBV7-9	many	TGTGCCAGCAGCTCTCTAGATACGCAGTATTTT	CASSSLDTQYF
14	TRBD1	TRBJ1-1	TRBV6-5	few	TGTGCCAGCTGTCCGGGACAGGGGATCACTGAAGCTTTCTTT	CASCPGQGITEAFF
14	NA	TRBJ1-5	TRBV27	few	TGTGCCAGCAGTTTCGAACAGGGCGGACAGCCCCAGCATTTT	CASSFEQGGQPQHF
13	NA	TRBJ2-3	TRBV12-3/TRBV12-4	NA	TGTGCCAGCAGTTTAGGCGGGTACGGTACGCAGTATTTT	CASSLGGYGTQYF
15	TRBD2	TRBJ2-7	TRBV12-3/TRBV12-4	NA	TGTGCCAGCAGTTTAGGACTAGCGGGGGGGAACAAGCAGTACTTC	CASSLGLAGGNKQYF
14	NA	TRBJ1-2	TRBV12-3/TRBV12-4	NA	TGTGCCAGCAGGCGGGCAGGGGATTTCTATGGCTACACCTTC	CASRRAGDFYGYTF
12	NA	TRBJ2-5	TRBV20-1	NA	TGCAGTGCTAGTACCAGGCAAGAGACCCAGTACTTC	CSASTRQETQYF
15	NA	TRBJ1-3	TRBV10-3	few	TGTGCCACCAACCAGGATGGAATGGGCGGAAACACCATATATTTT	CATNQDGMGGNTIYF
12	NA	TRBJ1-3	TRBV7-2	few	TGTGCCAGCAGCTTACAGGGAAACACCATATATTTT	CASSLQGNTIYF
16	TRBD1	TRBJ1-1	TRBV9	few	TGTGCCAGCAGCGTCGGGACAGGGGGTGTGGGCACTGAAGCTTTCTTT	CASSVGTGGVGTEAFF
17	NA	TRBJ2-1	TRBV3-1	once	TGTGCCAGCAGCCAAGAGGAGCGGCCTCCTCTTTACAATGAGCAGTTCTTC	CASSQEERPPLYNEQFF
13	TRBD1	TRBJ2-7	TRBV5-6	few	TGTGCCAGCAGCAGGGGACAGGGCTCGTACCCCTACTTC	CASSRGQGSYPYF
15	NA	TRBJ2-5	TRBV5-1	few	TGCGCCAGCAGCTTAGCGGCTGGAGTCTCGGAGACCCAGTACTTC	CASSLAAGVSETQYF
16	NA	TRBJ2-3	TRBV6-4	many	TGTGCCAGCAGTGACTCAGCGGGCACTAGCACAGATACGCAGTATTTT	CASSDSAGTSTDTQYF
13	NA	TRBJ1-1	TRBV7-9	NA	TGTGACAGCGGCTCTGGTCCGAACACTGAAGCTTTCTTT	CDSGSGPNTEAFF
15	NA	TRBJ2-5	TRBV9	few	TGTGCCAGCAGCGTAGTTGGGACCGCCGGGGAGACCCAGTACTTC	CASSVVGTAGETQYF
14	TRBD2	TRBJ2-1	TRBV3-1	NA	TGTGCCAGCAGCCAACGGGAGGGCCTGGATGAGCAGTTCTTC	CASSQREGLDEQFF
15	TRBD2	TRBJ2-1	TRBV11-2	many	TGTGCCAGCAGCTCCCTAGCGGGGGCCTACAATGAGCAGTTCTTC	CASSSLAGAYNEQFF
15	TRBD2	TRBJ2-2	TRBV28	few	TGTGCCAGCTCACTGACTAGCGGGAGATACGGGGAGCTGTTTTTT	CASSLTSGRYGELFF
13	NA	TRBJ2-6	TRBV6-2/TRBV6-3	NA	TGTGCCAGCAGTATGATGGGGGCCAACGTCCTGACTTTC	CASSMMGANVLTF
17	TRBD2	TRBJ2-3	TRBV6-5	NA	TGTGCCAGCAGTTACACGGTAGCGGGAGATTTTATAGATACGCAGTATTTT	CASSYTVAGDFIDTQYF
15	NA	TRBJ2-1	TRBV21-1	few	TGTGCCAGCAGCAAGTGGACTAGCGGGACGGGTGAGCAGTTCTTC	CASSKWTSGTGEQFF
15	NA	TRBJ1-1	TRBV6-2/TRBV6-3	NA	TGTGCCAGCAGTTACGCGGTAACAGGCTACACTGAAGCTTTCTTT	CASSYAVTGYTEAFF
16	NA	TRBJ2-7	TRBV28	NA	TGTGCCAGCAGTTTACGGAGGCGGGCCGGTACCTACGAGCAGTACTTC	CASSLRRRAGTYEQYF
14	TRBD2	TRBJ2-7	TRBV12-3/TRBV12-4	NA	TGTGCCAGCAGTCGGACTAGCGGGGAGTACGAGCAGTACTTC	CASSRTSGEYEQYF
15	NA	TRBJ1-4	TRBV15	few	TGTGCCACCAGCAGAGATGGGGGAGCTAATGAAAAACTGTTTTTT	CATSRDGGANEKLFF
16	TRBD2	TRBJ2-5	TRBV27	few	TGTGCCAGCAGACACACCTACGGGGGGGGCAGGGAGACCCAGTACTTC	CASRHTYGGGRETQYF
16	NA	TRBJ2-7	TRBV7-9	NA	TGTGCCAGCAGCTTAGCCCTTTCAAGGGGCGTCCACGAGCAGTACTTC	CASSLALSRGVHEQYF
14	NA	TRBJ2-7	TRBV28	NA	TGTGCCAGCAGTTTTCGCCCTACGAGGGGCGAGCAGTACTTC	CASSFRPTRGEQYF
11	NA	TRBJ1-1	TRBV29-1	few	TGCAGCGCGGGCGTGAGCACTGAAGCTTTCTTT	CSAGVSTEAFF
12	TRBD2	TRBJ2-1	TRBV29-1	NA	TGCAGTGTAGCGGGAGGGACGGATGAGCAGTTCTTC	CSVAGGTDEQFF
14	TRBD2	TRBJ2-1	TRBV12-3/TRBV12-4	NA	TGTGCCAGCACCCGACTAGCGCCCTACAATGAGCAGTTCTTC	CASTRLAPYNEQFF
15	TRBD2	TRBJ2-1	TRBV5-5	NA	TGTGCCAGCAGCTTCCTAGCGGCGCCAGGGAATGAGCAGTTCTTC	CASSFLAAPGNEQFF
12	NA	TRBJ1-1	TRBV20-1	few	TGCAGTGCCCCACAGGTGAACACTGAAGCTTTCTTT	CSAPQVNTEAFF
15	NA	TRBJ2-2	TRBV4-1	NA	TGCGCCAGCAGTCCGGGACAATCGAACACCGGGGAGCTGTTTTTT	CASSPGQSNTGELFF
15	NA	TRBJ2-1	TRBV20-1	few	TGCAGTGCTAGAGATATCTGGAGGGCCGATAATGAGCAGTTCTTC	CSARDIWRADNEQFF
14	NA	TRBJ2-1	TRBV11-2	NA	TGTGCCAGCATTTCAGTCGGGTCCTACAATGAGCAGTTCTTC	CASISVGSYNEQFF
14	TRBD2	TRBJ2-7	TRBV28	NA	TGTGCCAGCCTCGGGACTAGCGGGGTCCACGAGCAGTACTTC	CASLGTSGVHEQYF
16	TRBD2	TRBJ2-3	TRBV7-6	NA	TGTGCCAGCACAGGACTAGCTGTCGGGAGCACAGATACGCAGTATTTT	CASTGLAVGSTDTQYF
16	NA	TRBJ2-7	TRBV6-5	few	TGTGCCAGCAGTTACGGGGGCTCGGGCAACTCCTACGAGCAGTACTTC	CASSYGGSGNSYEQYF
14	NA	TRBJ2-3	TRBV7-2	many	TGTGCCAGCAGCCCGAGGGGCGCCACAGATACGCAGTATTTT	CASSPRGATDTQYF
15	NA	TRBJ2-5	TRBV6-2/TRBV6-3	few	TGTGCCAGCAGTTACTCGAGTGCGTTCCAAGAGACCCAGTACTTC	CASSYSSAFQETQYF
13	NA	TRBJ2-7	TRBV10-2	NA	TGCGCCAGCAGTGACCGCAGTACCTACGAGCAGTACTTC	CASSDRSTYEQYF
16	TRBD2	TRBJ2-7	TRBV28	NA	TGTGCCAGCAGTTACGAGACTAGCGGGAGTGGTCACGAGCAGTACTTC	CASSYETSGSGHEQYF
15	NA	TRBJ1-3	TRBV19	few	TGTGCCAGTAGTATCTCCGTCAACTCTGGAAACACCATGTATTTT	CASSISVNSGNTMYF
13	NA	TRBJ1-4	TRBV13	few	TGTGCCAGCAGCCTAGAGGGGAATGAAAAACTGTTTTTT	CASSLEGNEKLFF
18	TRBD2	TRBJ2-3	TRBV2	few	TGTGCCAGCAGTGAACCGCCTAGCGGGGGGGACTACACAGATACGCAGTATTTT	CASSEPPSGGDYTDTQYF
16	NA	TRBJ2-7	TRBV12-5	few	TGTGCTAGTGGTTCCCCGACGAGCGGAATCTCCTACGAGCAGTACTTC	CASGSPTSGISYEQYF
11	NA	TRBJ2-1	TRBV6-1	NA	TGTGCCAGTATTAATTGGAATGAGCAGTTCTTC	CASINWNEQFF
14	NA	TRBJ2-5	TRBV13	NA	TGTGCCAGCAGCTTAGGCGAGATACAAGAGACCCAGTACTTC	CASSLGEIQETQYF
13	NA	TRBJ1-1	TRBV13	NA	TGTGCCAGCAGCATGGGCCTAGACACTGAAGCTTTCTTT	CASSMGLDTEAFF
14	NA	TRBJ2-6	TRBV24-1	NA	TGTGCCACCAGTGATATGTCTGGGGCCAACGTCCTGACTTTC	CATSDMSGANVLTF
15	NA	TRBJ2-7	TRBV4-2	few	TGTGCCAGCAGCCAAGTGTTGGGGCCTAACTACGAGCAGTACTTC	CASSQVLGPNYEQYF